Presented here are 17 T cell receptor beta chains from one specimen sequenced in a study of blood T cell repertoires in COVID-19. Sequencing was performed with immunoSEQ multiplex PCR; in TCRdb, only in-frame clones are kept and a portion is missing. The sample has almost 350,000 clones; almost 90% are singletons. The sample was PBMCs or T cells enriched from blood (not recorded which). The origin of the receptors is a woman between 25 and 40 years old who had been exposed to COVID-19.

This clone was seen only once. J is TRBJ2-1 and V is TRBV28; a weak D match, TRBD2 (6 bases). The CDR3 covers 13 residues. Looked up from germline, CDR1 is MDHEN and CDR2 is SYDVKM. V lost 6 bases and J lost 10, with 16 bases in between. The DNA of the CDR3 is TGTGCCAGCAGGTTCGTGGACTACAGGGAGCAGTTCTTC. It encodes CASRFVDYREQFF. Full variable domain (outside the CDR3, taken from reference TRBV28 and TRBJ2-1): DVKVTQSSRYLVKRTGEKVFLECVQDMDHENMFWYRQDPGLGLRLIYFSYDVKMKEKGDIPEGYSVSREKKERFSLILESASTNQTSMYLCASRFVDYREQFFGPGTRLTVL.

This chain links TRBV30 with TRBJ1-2, with D tentatively TRBD1 (6 bases). There are 13 residues in the CDR3. The germline gives CDR1 GTSNPN, CDR2 SVGIG (reference sequence). Trimming removed 8 bases from V and 7 bases from J, with 20 bases in between. The CDR3 loop is CAGPDRLWSGYTF. The DNA of the CDR3 is TGTGCCGGACCCGACAGGCTTTGGTCTGGCTACACCTTC.

The chain is built from TRBV19 and TRBJ2-3; 9 nucleotides align to TRBD1. Trimming at V came to 2 bases and at J to 13 bases, leaving 4 bases not matched to a gene. Germline CDR1 is LNHDA and CDR2 is SQIVND (reference sequence). This CDR3 is built from 12 residues. The CDR3 spells CASSIRGTGKYF. In DNA, the CDR3 is TGTGCCAGTAGTATACGAGGGACAGGGAAGTATTTT. The variable domain in full, with the rest retrieved from reference TRBV19 and TRBJ2-3, is DGGITQSPKYLFRKEGQNVTLSCEQNLNHDAMYWYRQDPGQGLRLIYYSQIVNDFQKGDIAEGYSVSREKKESFPLTVTSAQKNPTAFYLCASSIRGTGKYFGPGTRLTVL.

The chain joins TRBV24-1 to TRBJ1-2; the D gene is possibly TRBD1 (5 bases). The CDR3 runs 15 residues. Germline CDR1 and CDR2: KGHDR and SFDVKD. Deletions cut 3 bases from V and 0 bases from J, with 10 bases between. The CDR3 DNA reads TGTGCCACCAGTGATGGCCCAGGGACTAACTATGGCTACACCTTC. Encoded protein: CATSDGPGTNYGYTF.

The V and J genes are TRBV4-1 and TRBJ1-6, with 10 nucleotides matching TRBD1. Germline-derived CDR1 and CDR2 are MGHRA and YSYEKL. This CDR3 is 16 amino acids long. V lost 0 bases to trimming and J lost 6 bases; unmatched junction nucleotides: 2. Here the CDR3 reads CASSQETGGLNSPLHF. The CDR3 DNA reads TGCGCCAGCAGCCAAGAGACAGGGGGCCTTAATTCACCCCTCCACTTT.

Only a few counts were recorded for this clone. This chain links TRBV3-1 (or the pseudogene TRBV3-2) with TRBJ2-1, with D unresolved. Germline CDR1 LGHDT, CDR2 YNNKEL (reference sequence). The CDR3 is 15 residues long. Trimming shortened V by 5 bases and J by 4 bases, and 15 bases separated the two germline ends. This chain's CDR3 is CASSTLDQVYNEQFF. The CDR3 nucleotides are TGTGCCAGCAGCACGCTTGATCAGGTGTACAATGAGCAGTTCTTC.

The V gene is TRBV2, the J gene TRBJ2-5, with TRBD1 identical over 8 bases. CDR1 and CDR2 from the germline V gene are SNHLY and FYNNEI. V lost 6 bases and J lost 5; bases outside the gene matches: 14. The CDR3 loop spans 16 amino acids. CDR3: CASSSPLGQGGETQYF. CDR3 DNA sequence: TGTGCCAGCAGCTCGCCTCTCGGACAGGGCGGGGAGACCCAGTACTTC.

The chain employs TRBV2 and TRBJ1-5, with D possibly matching TRBD1 (6 bases). Germline V gene sequence: CDR1 SNHLY, CDR2 FYNNEI. The CDR3 totals 16 residues. The V end lost 4 bases, the J end lost 0 bases, and 13 bases lay between the germline ends. CDR3 amino acids: CASSVGQLDSNQPQHF. The CDR3 DNA is TGTGCCAGCAGTGTTGGACAGTTAGATAGCAATCAGCCCCAGCATTTT.

This rearrangement joins TRBV28 to TRBJ2-5, with D possibly being TRBD1 (6 bases). CDR1 and CDR2 (germline): MDHEN, SYDVKM. This CDR3 comprises 12 residues. V dropped 7 bases and J dropped 4 bases, with 10 bases sitting between them. CDR3 bases: TGTGCCAGCACTCAGACAGGAGAGACCCAGTACTTC. It specifies CASTQTGETQYF.

CDR3 sequence: CASSLAVSSPLHF. CDR3 DNA sequence: TGCGCCAGCAGCTTGGCCGTTAGTTCACCCCTCCACTTT. V usage is TRBV5-1 and J usage is TRBJ1-6; no clear D gene. CDR1 SGHRS and CDR2 YFSETQ come from the germline V gene. Trimming took 0 bases from V and 9 from J, leaving 7 bases between them. This CDR3 is built from 13 residues.

The V call is TRBV5-8, the J call TRBJ2-2; D might be TRBD1 (5 bases). Deletions cut 3 bases from V and 2 bases from J, with 11 bases between. Germline CDR1 SGHTS, CDR2 YDEGEE. The CDR3 sequence is 15 residues long. This CDR3 reads CASSSRQPNTGELFF. The CDR3 DNA reads TGTGCCAGCAGCTCCCGACAGCCTAACACCGGGGAGCTGTTTTTT.

This clone was found once. Germline is not matched at one junction end, which may reflect a read error. The chain recombines TRBV6-1 with TRBJ1-1; tentative D call: TRBD1 (5 bases). CDR3 length: 10 residues. Germline loops: CDR1 MNHNS, CDR2 SASEGT. The CDR3 region has the DNA TGTGCCAGCAGTGAGAACAGGCCCTCCTTT. This gives the protein CASSENRPSF.

In its sample, this clone was seen a few times. This chain links TRBV30 with TRBJ1-1; D is uncertain. The CDR3 contains 13 residues. Germline CDR1 and CDR2: GTSNPN and SVGIG (reference sequence). The ends were cut back, 5 bases at V and 2 bases at J, with 12 bases in the middle. The CDR3 region is CAWCPSHNTEAFF. The DNA of the CDR3 is TGTGCCTGGTGCCCTAGCCATAACACTGAAGCTTTCTTT.

Turning to this clone: Other DNA variants within this sample encode the same CDR3. This chain joins TRBV6-5 and TRBJ2-7; the match to TRBD2 covers 11 bases. CDR1 and CDR2 (germline): MNHEY, SVGAGI. V was pared by 6 bases and J by 3 bases, with 4 bases of the junction left unmatched. The CDR3 contains 14 residues. The chain's CDR3 is CASSPGTSGYEQYF. In nucleotides, the CDR3 is TGTGCCAGCAGCCCCGGGACTAGCGGCTACGAGCAGTACTTC.

J is TRBJ2-3 and V is TRBV2; 10 bases fit TRBD2. The CDR3 has 15 amino acids. Losses at the gene ends were 7 bases for V and 2 bases for J; bases not matched to a gene: 6. The germline CDR1 and CDR2 sequences are SNHLY and FYNNEI. The CDR3 DNA is TGTGCCAGCACCTTGGGACTAGCGTCCACAGATACGCAGTATTTT. This sequence encodes CASTLGLASTDTQYF.

This clone appeared a few times. V is TRBV7-8 and J is TRBJ2-7, with D tentatively TRBD2 (5 bases). This CDR3 comprises 14 residues. From germline, CDR1 is SGHVS and CDR2 FQNEAQ. Trimming removed 1 base from V and 5 bases from J, with 12 bases in between. The CDR3, as DNA: TGTGCCAGCAGCTTAGGCGCGGGCCTGGACGAGCAGTACTTC. As protein: CASSLGAGLDEQYF.

The chain recombines TRBV2 with TRBJ2-1; 14 bases fit TRBD2. Looked up from germline, CDR1 is SNHLY and CDR2 is FYNNEI. The CDR3 has 13 residues. J was trimmed by 14 bases and V by 6 bases; bases with no gene match: 6. CDR3 amino acids: CASRGTSGSSEFF. CDR3 nucleotide sequence: TGTGCCAGCAGGGGGACTAGCGGGAGTTCAGAGTTCTTC.